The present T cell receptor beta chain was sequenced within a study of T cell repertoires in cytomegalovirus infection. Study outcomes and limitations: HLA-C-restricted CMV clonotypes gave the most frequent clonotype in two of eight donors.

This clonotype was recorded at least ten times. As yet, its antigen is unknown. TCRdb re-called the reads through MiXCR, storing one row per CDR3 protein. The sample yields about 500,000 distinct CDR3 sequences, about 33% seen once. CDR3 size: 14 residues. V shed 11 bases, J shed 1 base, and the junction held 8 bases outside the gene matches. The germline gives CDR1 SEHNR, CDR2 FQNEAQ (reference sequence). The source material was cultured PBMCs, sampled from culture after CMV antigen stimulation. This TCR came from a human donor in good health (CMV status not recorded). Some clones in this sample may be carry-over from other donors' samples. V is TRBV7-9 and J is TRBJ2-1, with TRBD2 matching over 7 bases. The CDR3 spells CASQRDGSYNEQFF. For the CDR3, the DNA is TGTGCCTCGCAGCGGGATGGGTCCTACAATGAGCAGTTCTTC.